The clone carrying this TCR beta chain was found a few times. Repertoires were generated with immunoSEQ multiplex PCR, while TCRdb's copy carries only in-frame clones and drops some. The sample includes roughly 120,000 clones, 85% to 90% of them seen just once. The data were obtained in a study of T cell responses to AZD1222 COVID-19 vaccine. The input for sequencing was peripheral blood, taken 28 days after the second AZD1222 dose. The origin of this receptor is an adult who received the AZD1222 COVID-19 vaccine.

DNA for the CDR3: TGCGCCAGCAGCCAAGAGGTCCTTGACAGACATCAGCCCCAGCATTTT. Amino acid sequence: CASSQEVLDRHQPQHF. The V and J genes are TRBV4-3 and TRBJ1-5, with D maybe TRBD1 (5 bases). V gave up 0 bases and J gave up 5 bases, with 14 bases separating them. Germline assignment: CDR1 LGHNA and CDR2 YSLEER. The CDR3 has 16 amino acids.